The clone carrying this T cell receptor (beta chain) was counted at least ten times. Its antigen is unknown. Germline V gene data show CDR1 as KGHSH and CDR2 as LQKENI. The V gene end was trimmed by 4 bases and the J gene end by 3 bases; junction bases not matched to a gene: 8. This CDR3 spans 15 amino acids. The sample originates from a study of neurological immune-mediated disorders. Study-wide results and limits: One related-CDR3 cluster, identified by phylogenetic grouping, held the repertoires of 18 of 34 multiple sclerosis patients and was a possible signature.

By 5'RACE with 10-nucleotide random UMIs, the cDNA was made. TCRdb reprocessed the 5' RACE reads via MiXCR and lists one record per CDR3 protein. This sample carries tens of thousands of distinct CDR3 sequences, approximately 5% of them seen once, and the ten largest clones take over 2%. This clonotype originated in a woman aged 70-85 years with multiple sclerosis. Specimen: PBMCs. This rearrangement joins TRBV18 to TRBJ2-5; the match to TRBD1 covers 7 bases. DNA of the CDR3: TGTGCCAGCTCACTCCCAGGGGGAATGGAAGAGACCCAGTACTTC. Translated: CASSLPGGMEETQYF.